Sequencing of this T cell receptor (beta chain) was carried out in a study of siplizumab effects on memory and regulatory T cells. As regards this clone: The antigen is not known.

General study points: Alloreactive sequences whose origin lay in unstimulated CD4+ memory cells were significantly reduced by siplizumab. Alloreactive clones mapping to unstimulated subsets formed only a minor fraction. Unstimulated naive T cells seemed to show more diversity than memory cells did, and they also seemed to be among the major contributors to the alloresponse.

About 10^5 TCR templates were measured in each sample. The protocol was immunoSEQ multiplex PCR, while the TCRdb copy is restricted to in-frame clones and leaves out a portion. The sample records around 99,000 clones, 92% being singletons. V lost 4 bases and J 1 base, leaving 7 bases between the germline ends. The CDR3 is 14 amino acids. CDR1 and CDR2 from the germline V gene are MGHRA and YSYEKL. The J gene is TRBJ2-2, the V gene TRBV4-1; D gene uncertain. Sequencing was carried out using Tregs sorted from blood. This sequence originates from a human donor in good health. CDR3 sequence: CASSRTENTGELFF. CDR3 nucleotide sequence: TGCGCCAGCAGCCGGACCGAGAACACCGGGGAGCTGTTTTTT.